One sample yielded the 13 T cell receptor beta chains listed below, sequenced in a study of shared clonotypes between healthy human individuals. The table came from immunoSEQ multiplex PCR; TCRdb's copy has only in-frame clones and leaves some out. The repertoire holds 2.5 million or so clones, with more than 90% as singletons. The sequenced sample was naive CD4+ T cells sorted from blood. Regarding subset: CD45RA+ positively selected. These receptors came from a man aged 18-30 years in good health.

V usage is TRBV6-5 and J usage is TRBJ1-6; 7 bases agree with TRBD1. The CDR3 sequence is 16 residues long. V lost 2 bases, J lost 9 bases, and 10 bases stayed unmatched. From germline, CDR1 is MNHEY and CDR2 SVGAGI. Here the CDR3 DNA reads TGTGCCAGCAGTTACCCGACAGGGCTTCTCGGTTCACCCCTCCACTTT. Translating it yields CASSYPTGLLGSPLHF.

The chain joins TRBV11-3 to TRBJ2-3, with unresolved D. Germline values: CDR1 SGHNT, CDR2 YENEEA. V gave up 1 base and J gave up 2 bases, with 10 bases separating them. This CDR3 spans 15 amino acids. CDR3 amino acids: CASSLGLGITDTQYF. CDR3 DNA sequence: TGTGCCAGCAGCTTAGGTCTTGGAATCACAGATACGCAGTATTTT.

Here the CDR3 DNA reads TGCAGCGTTGAAATTAGCGTCCCAGGAAAGGAGCAGTACTTC. Protein: CSVEISVPGKEQYF. V and J are TRBV29-1 and TRBJ2-7; the D gene is possibly TRBD2 (5 bases). Germline loops: CDR1 SQVTM, CDR2 ANQGSEA. V lost 2 bases and J lost 7, with 18 bases in between. The CDR3 contains 14 residues.

The V and J genes are TRBV20-1 and TRBJ2-7; D not resolved. This CDR3 comprises 11 residues. V was cut by 7 bases and J by 4 bases, with 11 bases left in between. Germline values: CDR1 DFQATT, CDR2 SNEGSKA (reference sequence). Written as DNA, the CDR3 is TGCAGTGGATCAGACCATTACGAGCAGTACTTC. It translates to CSGSDHYEQYF.

A word on this clone: Other DNA sequences in the same sample also yield this CDR3. V gene TRBV2 combines with J gene TRBJ2-2; TRBD1 agrees at 11 bases. CDR1 is SNHLY and CDR2 is FYNNEI in the germline V gene. This CDR3 is built from 14 residues. The V segment lost 6 bases and the J segment 4 bases; nucleotides outside the gene matches: 1. The CDR3 DNA reads TGTGCCAGCAGGGGGACAGGGGGCACCGGGGAGCTGTTTTTT. This translates into CASRGTGGTGELFF.

The genes are TRBV20-1 and TRBJ2-1; D is unclear. Germline CDR1 and CDR2: DFQATT and SNEGSKA (reference sequence). V lost 6 bases, J lost 12 bases, and 15 bases lay in between. The CDR3 has 11 residues. In nucleotides, the CDR3 is TGCAGTGCCCCTACCCATTGGGGGCAGTTCTTC. Translation gives CSAPTHWGQFF.

Note on this clone: The sample carries other DNA sequences with the same CDR3. The CDR3 nucleotides read TGTGCCAGCAGCTTATTCACAGATACGCAGTATTTT. Its translation is CASSLFTDTQYF. The chain is built from TRBV7-2 and TRBJ2-3, with no clear D. The germline gives CDR1 SGHTA, CDR2 FQGNSA. V lost 2 bases, J lost 2 bases, and 2 bases lay in between. The CDR3 consists of 12 residues.

V is TRBV19 and J is TRBJ1-3, with D possibly TRBD1 on 5 matching bases. This CDR3 region has 12 residues. Per the germline V gene, CDR1 is LNHDA and CDR2 is SQIVND (reference sequence). Trimming cost V 7 bases and J 3 bases, with 7 bases left between them. The CDR3 nucleotides read TGTGCCAGTACAGGGTTTGGAAACACCATATATTTT. Protein sequence: CASTGFGNTIYF.

V is TRBV6-1 and J is TRBJ1-5, with D hard to call. Germline V lookup: CDR1 MNHNS, CDR2 SASEGT. The CDR3 length is 13 residues. V was clipped by 4 bases and J by 5 bases, with 9 bases between them. CDR3 residues: CASSVHTYQPQHF. The CDR3 DNA is TGTGCCAGCAGTGTACACACTTATCAGCCCCAGCATTTT.

The genes are TRBV5-6 and TRBJ2-7; perhaps D is TRBD1 or TRBD2 (5 bases each). The CDR3 sequence is 14 residues long. With 0 bases removed from V and 2 bases from J, the gap between germline ends came to 9 bases. Germline CDR1 reads SGHDT; CDR2 reads YYEEEE. The CDR3 DNA reads TGTGCCAGCAGCTTGGAACCGGGACCCTACGAGCAGTACTTC. It encodes CASSLEPGPYEQYF.

The chain carries TRBV2 and TRBJ2-2; D could derive from TRBD1 or TRBD2 (5 bases each). This CDR3 has 16 amino acids. Trimming removed 8 bases at V and 4 bases at J, with 20 bases between. Germline CDR1 and CDR2: SNHLY and FYNNEI. The CDR3 nucleotides are TGTGCCAGCGGAGCCGGGACCTCCCCGGCCACCGGGGAGCTGTTTTTT. Encoded protein: CASGAGTSPATGELFF.

J is TRBJ2-1 and V is TRBV7-9; 8 nucleotides agree with TRBD1. Germline trimming cut 6 bases from V and 7 bases from J; bases unmatched to any gene: 5. The CDR3 sequence is 13 residues long. The germline gives CDR1 SEHNR, CDR2 FQNEAQ (reference sequence). As DNA, the CDR3 is TGTGCCAGCAGGGGGGACAGGTTGAATGAGCAGTTCTTC. This sequence encodes CASRGDRLNEQFF. Using reference TRBV7-9 and TRBJ2-1 for the parts outside the CDR3, the full variable domain is DTGVSQNPRHKITKRGQNVTFRCDPISEHNRLYWYRQTLGQGPEFLTYFQNEAQLEKSRLLSDRFSAERPKGSFSTLEIQRTEQGDSAMYLCASRGDRLNEQFFGPGTRLTVL.

The chain combines TRBV5-1 with TRBJ2-2; D perhaps matches TRBD2 (6 bases). The V gene lost 4 bases and the J gene lost 6 bases, with 13 bases spanning the gap. CDR1 is SGHRS, CDR2 YFSETQ, per germline. The CDR3 spans 14 residues. The CDR3 DNA reads as TGCGCCAGCAGCCCATCCCCGGGAGCCGGGGAGCTGTTTTTT. Translating it yields CASSPSPGAGELFF.